Described below is a single TCR beta chain sequence and its context. Which antigen it targets is not known. Base-call qualities are not available, and no considerably larger clone is one nucleotide away. The immunoSEQ Assay, a bias-controlled multiplex PCR, was used to amplify TCRbeta CDR3 regions from genomic DNA. Per the source publication's procedure: The number of nucleated cells in each sample was estimated from the amplification of reference gene primers within the assay. To quantify the absolute abundance of each unique TCRbeta CDR3 rearrangement, sequence reads were collapsed and filtered. For each sample, productive Simpson clonality was calculated as the square root of Simpson's diversity index across productive rearrangements. TCRdb obtained this table from immuneACCESS and retained in-frame rearrangements with V and J assigned. These tables miss some clones; where compared with another copy, unresolved V genes account for less than half of the shortfall, and the remainder is unexplained. The V and J calls and clone size are taken from that table; D and trimming were inferred from the DNA. In all, the sample holds 300,000 to 350,000 clones, and more than 80% of those were seen once. The ten largest account for nearly 7% of the sample.

The sample comes from a study of blood T cell repertoires in COVID-19 (dated by TCRdb to the early 2020s). About the study as a whole: Samples from collaborators originated in the United States, Italy and Spain and spanned both the acute and convalescent phases of COVID-19. The prospective study material was composed of cDNA or gDNA derived from T cells, B-cell-depleted T cells, or PBMCs. The dataset comprised deeply sampled blood TCRbeta repertoires from subjects exposed to, actively infected with, or recovered from COVID-19. The repertoires were released in a freely available public database intended as a resource for research on the immune response to SARS-CoV-2. Samples were obtained from the ongoing ImmuneRACE study (first 160 participants) and from approximately 1,200 subjects provided by 6 global collaborators. The sample metadata nearly always contained a de-identified subject ID, COVID-19 status, age in years and sex. Where available, HLA class I and class II types were taken from metadata supplied by the sample provider and were not determined by assay-based typing. General conclusions and limits of the study: The quantity of clinical and demographic metadata differed by source and by participant and was supplied without curation.

At one collaborating source in Seattle, patients were enrolled during active infection and were followed longitudinally through the course of disease. The collaborating institutions used their own protocols to collect whole blood in K2EDTA tubes. For TCRbeta analysis, collaborators shipped samples as frozen whole blood, isolated PBMCs, or DNA extracted from either of those sample types. Sequencing was done on a sample of peripheral blood. This sequence was found in a woman in her 30s with COVID-19, enrolled during active disease.

The CDR3 protein: CASSTRQGEQFF. The DNA sequence is given as TGTGCCAGCAGCACCCGACAGGGGGAGCAGTTCTTC. The chain joins TRBV7-3 to TRBJ2-1; TRBD1 aligns with 8 central bases. The germline V gene provides CDR1 SGHTA and CDR2 FQGTGA. There are 12 amino acids in the CDR3, from cysteine to phenylalanine inclusive. Only the CDR3 portion is preserved as DNA: 36 bases, with reading frame beginning at the first base. V loses 5 bases at its end and J loses 10 bases; junction bases beyond the gene matches: 4.